These T cell receptor beta chains were read from a single sample in a study of blood T cell repertoires in COVID-19. Repertoires were generated with immunoSEQ multiplex PCR, while TCRdb's copy carries only in-frame clones and drops some. This repertoire shows under 85,000 clones, around 88% found once; its top ten account for about 42%. The sample taken for sequencing was peripheral blood. The receptors shown here come from an elderly man with active or convalescent COVID-19. Each CDR3 is given with its conserved first and last residue. Fields, in order: clone size, D gene, J gene, V gene, CDR3 DNA, CDR3 protein. D genes are given only for firm matches. The size field is filled for only some rows; it gives once, few, many or a size class.

>-|-|TRBJ1-1|TRBV9
TGTGCCAGCAGCGTAGGCGGCCAGGGAGGGACTGAAGCTTTCTTT
CASSVGGQGGTEAFF
>once|TRBD2|TRBJ2-1|TRBV28
TGTGCCAGCACGGGGGGATTCGGTGAGCAGTTCTTC
CASTGGFGEQFF
>once|-|TRBJ1-1|TRBV5-1
TGCGCCAGCAGCTTGGAAGGGAGGAACACTGAAGCTTTCTTT
CASSLEGRNTEAFF
>-|TRBD1|TRBJ1-1|TRBV5-4
TGTGCCAGCAGCCTCTCAAGGGGGCGGACTGAAGCTTTCTTT
CASSLSRGRTEAFF
>few|TRBD1|TRBJ2-7|TRBV27
TGTGCCAGTATGGGACAGACCTGGGAGCAGTACTTC
CASMGQTWEQYF
>-|-|TRBJ2-3|TRBV5-1
TGCGCCAGCAGCTCGGAGACTTCCACAGATACGCAGTATTTT
CASSSETSTDTQYF
>-|TRBD2|TRBJ2-3|TRBV5-4
TGTGCCAGCAGCTTCCGTACTAGCGGCCATCGGAGCACAGATACGCAGTATTTT
CASSFRTSGHRSTDTQYF
>-|-|TRBJ2-2|TRBV4-2
TGTGCCAGCAGCCAAGACTACTTGAACACCGGGGAGCTGTTTTTT
CASSQDYLNTGELFF
>-|TRBD1|TRBJ2-3|TRBV27
TGTGCCAGCAGTTTATGGGGACTGAGGGACAGGGGACGCAGCAGTGAAAGCACAGATACGCAGTATTTT
CASSLWGLRDRGRSSESTDTQYF
>-|TRBD1|TRBJ2-1|TRBV3-1/TRBV3-2
TGTGCCAGCAGCCAAGGTTGGGGACAGGGAGGAAATGAGCAGTTCTTC
CASSQGWGQGGNEQFF
>-|-|TRBJ1-6|TRBV5-1
TGCGCCAGCAGCTTGGGACAGGCCCTAATGTCACCCCTCCACTTT
CASSLGQALMSPLHF
>-|TRBD2|TRBJ2-4|TRBV14
TGTGCCAGCAGCCAAGATGGGCGGGGGGCGAGGAACATTCAGTACTTC
CASSQDGRGARNIQYF
>-|-|TRBJ1-1|TRBV18
TGTGCCAGCTCAAGAGATGAGAACACTGAAGCTTTCTTT
CASSRDENTEAFF
>-|TRBD1|TRBJ2-5|TRBV7-2
TGTGCCAGCAGCCCCGACAGGGGAGGAGAGACCCAGTACTTC
CASSPDRGGETQYF
>-|-|TRBJ1-6|TRBV20-1
TGCAGTGCTAGTAAGGGGATGAATAATTCACCCCTCCACTTT
CSASKGMNNSPLHF
>-|TRBD2|TRBJ2-3|TRBV18
TGTGCCAGCTCAGAGGGACTAGCGGGGGCAGATACGCAGTATTTT
CASSEGLAGADTQYF
>-|-|TRBJ2-1|TRBV15
TGTGCCACCAGCCCCTTTGGTGGGGGCGAGTGGGCTAGCTCCTACAATGAGCAGTTCTTC
CATSPFGGGEWASSYNEQFF
>-|TRBD1|TRBJ1-2|TRBV18
TGTGCCAGCTCAGCATCAGGGGGTCTAATTAACTATGGCTACACCTTC
CASSASGGLINYGYTF
>-|TRBD1|TRBJ2-2|TRBV19
TGTGCCAGTCAAGGGGGGACAGGGTGGACCGGGGAGCTGTTTTTT
CASQGGTGWTGELFF
>-|TRBD1|TRBJ1-1|TRBV6-5
TGTGCCAGCGACAGGGGTTCTCGTGAAGCTTTCTTT
CASDRGSREAFF
>-|TRBD1|TRBJ1-3|TRBV19
TGTGCCAGTAGTATAGCGGGACAGAGAGGAAACACCATATATTTT
CASSIAGQRGNTIYF
>once|TRBD1|TRBJ1-1|TRBV5-1
TGCGCCAGCAGCCCCGACAGGGGGAGGACTGAAGCTTTCTTT
CASSPDRGRTEAFF
>-|TRBD1|TRBJ1-2|TRBV7-8
TGTGCCAGCAGCTTAACGCTTAACCGGGACAGGGGAAACGGCTACACCTTC
CASSLTLNRDRGNGYTF
>-|TRBD2|TRBJ2-5|TRBV5-4
TGTGCCAGCAGCCTCCGAGCGGGAGAAGAGACCCAGTACTTC
CASSLRAGEETQYF
>-|-|TRBJ2-3|TRBV21-1
TGTGCCAACATCCCGAAACCGGGACTTTTTCAGTATTTT
CANIPKPGLFQYF
>-|TRBD1|TRBJ2-7|TRBV11-3
TGTGCCAGCAGCTTAGGAGCGGACAGGCCGCAGTACTTC
CASSLGADRPQYF
>-|-|TRBJ1-1|TRBV6-5
TGTGCCAGCAGTTACTCAGCCAGGGCCAACACTGAAGCTTTCTTT
CASSYSARANTEAFF
>few|-|TRBJ1-2|TRBV23-1
TGCGCCAGCAGTCAACATATAGGGGGATGGTATGGCTACACCTTC
CASSQHIGGWYGYTF
>-|-|TRBJ1-4|TRBV27
TGTGCCAGCAGTTTATTGGGGAGAAATGAAAAACTGTTTTTT
CASSLLGRNEKLFF
>-|-|TRBJ2-6|TRBV24-1
TGTGCCACCAGTGATTCGGGCTCCGCCAAAACAGGGGGGGCCAACGTCCTGACTTTC
CATSDSGSAKTGGANVLTF
>-|-|TRBJ1-1|TRBV5-4
TGTGCCAGCAGCTTGACTTCGAGGGACACTGAAGCTTTCTTT
CASSLTSRDTEAFF
>-|-|TRBJ1-1|TRBV5-1
TGCGCCAGCAGCTATGGGGGGTCGGCTGAAGCTTTCTTT
CASSYGGSAEAFF
>few|TRBD2|TRBJ2-2|TRBV4-3
TGCGCCAGCAGCCAAAGACTAGCGGGAGTCGGGGAGCTGTTTTTT
CASSQRLAGVGELFF
>-|-|TRBJ2-1|TRBV28
TGTGCCAGCAGTATTTCGGGGACTGGACGCTCCTACAATGAGCAGTTCTTC
CASSISGTGRSYNEQFF
>once|-|TRBJ1-4|TRBV29-1
TGCAGCGTTGACGGGGGGCCTAATGAAAAACTGTTTTTT
CSVDGGPNEKLFF
>few|-|TRBJ2-7|TRBV7-9
TGTGCCAGCAGCTTAGGGGGCGGCCGGTTCTACGAGCAGTACTTC
CASSLGGGRFYEQYF
>-|-|TRBJ1-4|TRBV30
TGTGCCGGATTGACAAAGGCAACTAATGAAAAACTGTTTTTT
CAGLTKATNEKLFF
>-|-|TRBJ1-2|TRBV6-5
TGTGCCAGCAGTTACTCCGCCCAGGGGCAAGTCTATGGCTACACCTTC
CASSYSAQGQVYGYTF
>-|TRBD2|TRBJ2-1|TRBV6-5
TGTGCCAGCAGGGGGGGGACTGGGCGCAATGAGCAGTTCTTC
CASRGGTGRNEQFF
>once|-|TRBJ1-2|TRBV18
TGTGCCAGCTCACCACTTAAAGGGGACTATGGCTACACCTTC
CASSPLKGDYGYTF